A selection of T cell receptor beta chains follows, all from one sample in a study of blood T cell repertoires in COVID-19. Assay: immunoSEQ multiplex PCR; the TCRdb copy retains only in-frame clones and omits some. This sample yields 150,000 to 200,000 clones, of which just under 85% are seen a single time; around a fifth belongs to the top ten. Sequencing was performed on peripheral blood. Receptor source: an elderly woman with acute or convalescent COVID-19. Each CDR3 is given without its conserved first and last residue.

J: TRBJ2-7
V: TRBV7-9
CDR3: ASSLRDKSYEQY

J: TRBJ2-1
V: TRBV7-2
CDR3: ASSLGLAVYNEQF

J: TRBJ1-2
V: TRBV15
CDR3: ATSRDKQASYGYT

J: TRBJ1-1
V: TRBV7-9
CDR3: ASSQGGLDTEAF

J: TRBJ1-1
V: TRBV5-4
CDR3: ASSTWTGVGNTEAF

J: TRBJ1-1
V: TRBV11-2
CDR3: ASSLWGGTEAF

J: TRBJ2-5
V: TRBV10-2
CDR3: ASRLAGGGETQY

J: TRBJ2-2
V: TRBV9
CDR3: ASSEDSYTGELF

J: TRBJ1-2
V: TRBV7-9
CDR3: ASSFGQNYGYT

J: TRBJ1-1
V: TRBV11-2
CDR3: ASSRTRMNTEAF

J: TRBJ1-5
V: TRBV10-3
CDR3: AISSTGANQPQH

J: TRBJ2-2
V: TRBV28
CDR3: ASSLNGVPQNTGELF

J: TRBJ1-2
V: TRBV19
CDR3: ASSDYGQAGYT

J: TRBJ2-5
V: TRBV2
CDR3: ASSEALVRPLY

J: TRBJ2-1
V: TRBV29-1
CDR3: SAVILLAGVENEQF

J: TRBJ2-3
V: TRBV6-2/TRBV6-3
CDR3: ASSWESTSTDTQY

J: TRBJ1-6
V: TRBV4-3
CDR3: ASSLYNYNSPLH

J: TRBJ2-7
V: TRBV5-1
CDR3: ASSQGTEVYEQY

J: TRBJ2-5
V: TRBV7-9
CDR3: ASSLGGTSGSPQETQY

J: TRBJ2-7
V: TRBV5-4
CDR3: ASSLPGQQSYEQY

J: TRBJ2-3
V: TRBV6-2/TRBV6-3
CDR3: ASSNRGPDTQY

J: TRBJ1-5
V: TRBV23-1
CDR3: ASNRDRTYSSNQPQH

J: TRBJ1-5
V: TRBV21-1
CDR3: ASSTINRASNQPQH

J: TRBJ2-7
V: TRBV19
CDR3: ASSPTSSAYEQY

J: TRBJ2-7
V: TRBV28
CDR3: ASSPGVYEQY

J: TRBJ1-5
V: TRBV3-1/TRBV3-2
CDR3: ASSQGSQGWNQPQH

J: TRBJ2-5
V: TRBV29-1
CDR3: SVVGGSETQY

J: TRBJ2-1
V: TRBV11-2
CDR3: ASREIRGRREQF

J: TRBJ1-2
V: TRBV7-2
CDR3: ASSLAGQPRGGYT

J: TRBJ2-3
V: TRBV9
CDR3: ASSFSGRLTDTQY

J: TRBJ2-1
V: TRBV5-1
CDR3: ASSPGLAGFGEQF

J: TRBJ2-1
V: TRBV19
CDR3: ASSTSGSSYNEQF

J: TRBJ2-5
V: TRBV5-1
CDR3: ASSLEGQRRETQY

J: TRBJ1-1
V: TRBV20-1
CDR3: SASLPPGTPEATEAF

J: TRBJ2-2
V: TRBV5-1
CDR3: ASSPSSGVANTGELF

J: TRBJ1-1
V: TRBV5-6
CDR3: ASSLAGGRGAEAF

J: TRBJ1-1
V: TRBV3-1/TRBV3-2
CDR3: ASRDRYSGTEAF

J: TRBJ2-2
V: TRBV9
CDR3: ASSDRQGFTGELF

J: TRBJ2-4
V: TRBV3-1/TRBV3-2
CDR3: ASSDDRGGDIQY

J: TRBJ2-1
V: TRBV18
CDR3: ASSLTGDDLGEQF

J: TRBJ2-1
V: TRBV30
CDR3: AWSPSDEQF

J: TRBJ1-2
V: TRBV3-1/TRBV3-2
CDR3: ASSQAGINYGYT

J: TRBJ1-2
V: TRBV11-2
CDR3: ASSRGLGGYT

J: TRBJ2-6
V: TRBV11-2
CDR3: ASSQLSGSGANVLT

J: TRBJ1-2
V: TRBV5-4
CDR3: ASSLESRGYYGYT

J: TRBJ2-1
V: TRBV19
CDR3: ASSRRGGPDEQF

J: TRBJ2-7
V: TRBV9
CDR3: ASSATGGSYEQY

J: TRBJ2-7
V: TRBV6-5
CDR3: ASSYARTGKSYEQY

J: TRBJ1-5
V: TRBV5-6
CDR3: ASSSRGQPQH

J: TRBJ2-3
V: TRBV7-6
CDR3: ASSYGLAGRGESPDTQY